This passage covers 24 T cell receptor beta chains from one sample sequenced in a study of CD8+CD57+ T cells in acquired aplastic anemia. The TCR beta profiling, which covered VDJ combination and CDR3 sequence, was carried out using genomic DNA as the template. A single record per CDR3 protein comes from TCRdb applying MiXCR to the reads. The repertoire holds over 150,000 distinct CDR3 sequences, with around 75% as singletons. Only patients with CD8+CD57+ cell expansion on flow cytometry were chosen for sequencing. The sample was sorted CD4+, CD8+, or CD8+CD57+ T cells (not recorded which) from PBMCs. These receptors all stem from a human donor with aplastic anemia.

V is TRBV5-1 and J is TRBJ1-2; maybe TRBD1 (5 bases). CDR1 and CDR2 from the germline V gene are SGHRS and YFSETQ. V was clipped by 7 bases and J by 3 bases, with 16 bases between them. The CDR3 is made up of 14 amino acids. The CDR3 reads CASRPGAEDYGYTF. Here the CDR3 DNA reads TGCGCCAGCCGCCCCGGGGCTGAGGACTATGGCTACACCTTC.

The CDR3 sequence is CAISESGFYEQFF. CDR3 nucleotides: TGTGCCATCAGTGAGTCCGGATTCTATGAGCAGTTCTTC. The chain links TRBV10-3 to TRBJ2-1, with D unresolved. Germline CDR1 ENHRY, CDR2 SYGVKD. CDR3 length equals 13 residues. V gave up 0 bases and J gave up 8 bases, with 8 bases separating them.

This rearrangement joins TRBV11-3 to TRBJ2-7, with D hard to call. The CDR3 is 15 residues long. Germline lookup yields CDR1 SGHNT and CDR2 YENEEA. V was pared by 5 bases and J by 3 bases, with 17 bases between. CDR3 nucleotide sequence: TGTGCCAGCAGCCCCACCCCACGAAAGGGCTACGAGCAGTACTTC. As protein: CASSPTPRKGYEQYF. Drawing the rest from reference TRBV11-3 and TRBJ2-7, the complete variable domain is EAGVVQSPRYKIIEKKQPVAFWCNPISGHNTLYWYLQNLGQGPELLIRYENEEAVDDSQLPKDRFSAERLKGVDSTLKIQPAELGDSAVYLCASSPTPRKGYEQYFGPGTRLTVT.

The chain joins TRBV20-1 to TRBJ2-1; D ambiguous. The CDR3 has 11 residues. Germline assignment: CDR1 DFQATT and CDR2 SNEGSKA (reference sequence). Trimming took 1 base from V and 15 from J, leaving 13 bases between them. The CDR3 coding sequence is TGCAGTGCTAGAGTGGGGTTCGAAAGGTTCTTC. Translation gives CSARVGFERFF.

This clonotype was detected many times. The rearrangement uses TRBV15 and TRBJ2-5; TRBD1 is a possible D gene (6 bases). Germline V gene data show CDR1 as LNHNV and CDR2 as YYDKDF (reference sequence). The CDR3 totals 14 residues. V was pared by 1 base and J by 2 bases, with 8 bases between. CDR3 residues: CATSRGQEQETQYF. CDR3 DNA sequence: TGTGCCACCAGCAGAGGACAGGAGCAAGAGACCCAGTACTTC.

The V call is TRBV10-3, the J call TRBJ2-3, with 7 bases aligning to TRBD1. Germline values: CDR1 ENHRY, CDR2 SYGVKD. Trimming cost V 6 bases and J 4 bases; bases outside gene matches: 4. The CDR3 covers 13 residues. CDR3 sequence reads: CAIRPQGADTQYF. In DNA, the CDR3 is TGTGCCATCAGACCCCAGGGGGCAGATACGCAGTATTTT.

The V and J genes are TRBV19 and TRBJ2-3; 13 positions agree with TRBD2. The germline CDR1 and CDR2 sequences are LNHDA and SQIVND (reference sequence). V was pared by 5 bases and J by 4 bases, with 6 bases of the junction left unmatched. The CDR3 loop spans 16 amino acids. CDR3 nucleotide sequence: TGTGCCAGTAGTCTGGGACTAGCGGGACTGGCAGATACGCAGTATTTT. Translating gives CASSLGLAGLADTQYF.

The genes are TRBV12-3 or TRBV12-4 and TRBJ2-7; TRBD1 aligns across 8 bases. This CDR3 comprises 13 residues. After removal of 5 bases from V and 3 bases from J, the junction contained 3 bases not matched to a gene. The CDR3 region has the DNA TGTGCCAGCAGTCCTGGGACAGGCTACGAGCAGTACTTC. Translation gives CASSPGTGYEQYF.

J is TRBJ2-7 and V is TRBV9; 8 nucleotides match TRBD1. This CDR3 spans 13 amino acids. With 0 bases clipped from V and 7 bases from J, the junction kept 3 bases outside the gene matches. The V gene's germline CDR1 is SGDLS and CDR2 YYNGEE. This CDR3 is CASSVGTGFEQYF. CDR3 nucleotide sequence: TGTGCCAGCAGCGTAGGGACAGGGTTTGAGCAGTACTTC.

This rearrangement joins TRBV20-1 to TRBJ2-1, with D possibly being TRBD2 (7 bases). The V end lost 0 bases, the J end lost 6 bases, and 21 bases lay between the germline ends. Looked up from germline, CDR1 is DFQATT and CDR2 is SNEGSKA (reference sequence). The CDR3 covers 17 residues. The CDR3 sequence: CSARDGQGRAPVNEQFF. The CDR3 DNA is TGCAGTGCTAGAGATGGCCAGGGGAGGGCACCAGTCAATGAGCAGTTCTTC.

The chain's CDR3 is CASNTDSYEQYF. In DNA, the CDR3 is TGTGCCAGCAACACCGACTCCTACGAGCAGTACTTC. V gene TRBV2 combines with J gene TRBJ2-7, with no clear D. The V gene's germline CDR1 is SNHLY and CDR2 FYNNEI. V gave up 7 bases and J gave up 0 bases, with 7 bases separating them. The length of the CDR3 is 12 residues.

V and J are TRBV5-5 and TRBJ2-5; 7 bases map to TRBD2. The CDR3 is 14 amino acids. Germline-derived CDR1 and CDR2 are SGHKS and YYEKEE (reference sequence). V lost 6 bases, J lost 2 bases, and 7 bases stayed unmatched. Here the CDR3 reads CASNLWGGQETQYF. CDR3 sequence (DNA): TGTGCCAGCAACCTCTGGGGGGGTCAAGAGACCCAGTACTTC.

Here the CDR3 reads CASSFSGGQTQYF. The CDR3 DNA reads TGTGCCAGCAGCTTCAGCGGGGGACAGACCCAGTACTTC. The chain employs TRBV7-9 and TRBJ2-5; 8 bases are a match to TRBD2. Germline lookup yields CDR1 SEHNR and CDR2 FQNEAQ (reference sequence). The CDR3 covers 13 residues. With V trimmed by 3 bases and J by 6 bases, 3 bases remained unmatched.

The V and J genes are TRBV20-1 and TRBJ2-7; tentatively, D is TRBD2 (7 bases). This CDR3 region has 15 residues. Per the germline V gene, CDR1 is DFQATT and CDR2 is SNEGSKA (reference sequence). V was cut by 0 bases and J by 5 bases, with 17 bases left in between. The CDR3 coding sequence is TGCAGTGCTAGAGATGGGGGGGCCAAGTCCAACGAGCAGTACTTC. Protein product: CSARDGGAKSNEQYF.

The CDR3 loop reads CASSENSGNTIYF. CDR3 coding DNA: TGCGCCAGCAGTGAGAATTCTGGAAACACCATATATTTT. The genes are TRBV10-2 and TRBJ1-3, with unresolved D. Germline values: CDR1 WSHSY, CDR2 SAAADI. Trimming cost V 2 bases and J 1 base, with 3 bases left between them. The CDR3 is 13 amino acids.

Of note for this clonotype: The DNA is left out, because the CDR3 cannot be placed on it with certainty; the CDR3 is given as TCRdb lists it. The chain employs TRBV5-1 and TRBJ2-7; the listed D gene, TRBD1, was not tested against the DNA. The CDR3 numbers 14 amino acids, ends counted. Germline lookup yields CDR1 SGHRS and CDR2 YFSETQ. CDR3 protein: CASSWGTGNYEQDF.

The chain is built from TRBV12-3 or TRBV12-4 and TRBJ2-7; D call uncertain. The CDR3 is made up of 15 amino acids. Deletions cut 1 base from V and 2 bases from J, with 12 bases between. CDR3: CASSLEGSLTYEQYF. The CDR3 DNA is TGTGCCAGCAGTTTAGAGGGTTCCCTGACCTACGAGCAGTACTTC.

The chain has TRBV9 and TRBJ2-1; no clear D gene. CDR3 length equals 13 residues. V lost 5 bases, J lost 6 bases, and 12 bases lay in between. The V gene's germline CDR1 is SGDLS and CDR2 YYNGEE. CDR3 region: CASSLGPPNEQFF. Written as DNA, the CDR3 is TGTGCCAGCAGTTTAGGACCCCCCAATGAGCAGTTCTTC. The full variable domain, in which reference TRBV9 and TRBJ2-1 provide the parts outside the CDR3, is DSGVTQTPKHLITATGQRVTLRCSPRSGDLSVYWYQQSLDQGLQFLIQYYNGEERAKGNILERFSAQQFPDLHSELNLSSLELGDSALYFCASSLGPPNEQFFGPGTRLTVL.

Many counts were recorded for this clonotype. The rearrangement links TRBV5-4 to TRBJ1-5; D is unclear. Germline V CDR1 and CDR2: SGHNT, YYREEE (reference sequence). The ends were cut back, 4 bases at V and 7 bases at J, with 15 bases in the middle. The CDR3 has 14 residues. The CDR3 region has the DNA TGTGCCAGCAGCGAGGCCCCTGCGAGGCAGCCCCAGCATTTT. Amino acids: CASSEAPARQPQHF.

The V and J genes are TRBV2 and TRBJ2-5, with 9 bases fitting TRBD2. The V and J ends lost 1 base and 5 bases, in that order; junction bases with no gene match: 8. The CDR3 is 16 residues long. CDR1 and CDR2 from the germline V gene are SNHLY and FYNNEI. CDR3 sequence reads: CASSEGAGGPSETQYF. DNA for the CDR3: TGTGCCAGCAGTGAAGGGGCGGGAGGGCCCTCTGAGACCCAGTACTTC.

J is TRBJ1-6 and V is TRBV7-8; 9 bases line up with TRBD1. The CDR3 loop spans 14 amino acids. Losses at the gene ends were 7 bases for V and 6 bases for J; bases not matched to a gene: 4. Germline V gene sequence: CDR1 SGHVS, CDR2 FQNEAQ. CDR3 in amino acids: CASNRDRVNSPLHF. In DNA, the CDR3 is TGTGCCAGCAACAGGGACAGGGTTAATTCACCCCTCCACTTT. The whole variable domain, filled in from reference TRBV7-8 and TRBJ1-6, reads GAGVSQSPRYKVAKRGQDVALRCDPISGHVSLFWYQQALGQGPEFLTYFQNEAQLDKSGLPSDRFFAERPEGSVSTLKIQRTQQEDSAVYLCASNRDRVNSPLHFGNGTRLTVT.

The genes are TRBV24-1 and TRBJ2-7; D might be TRBD1 (6 bases). The CDR3 sequence is 13 residues long. V was clipped by 2 bases and J by 5 bases, with 9 bases between them. The germline CDR1 and CDR2 sequences are KGHDR and SFDVKD. CDR3 nucleotides: TGTGCCACCAGTGATTCACAGGGTAACGAGCAGTACTTC. Translating gives CATSDSQGNEQYF.

The chain combines TRBV7-9 with TRBJ1-1; the D gene is possibly TRBD1 (5 bases). Germline assignment: CDR1 SEHNR and CDR2 FQNEAQ (reference sequence). V lost 5 bases, J lost 8 bases, and 15 bases lay in between. The length of the CDR3 is 13 residues. The CDR3 DNA sequence: TGTGCCAGCAGCACAGAAGAGGGACTCGAAGCTTTCTTT. Translating it yields CASSTEEGLEAFF.

V usage is TRBV19 and J usage is TRBJ1-3; D is undetermined. This CDR3 has 17 residues. V dropped 0 bases and J dropped 0 bases, with 12 bases sitting between them. CDR1 and CDR2 (germline): LNHDA, SQIVND (reference sequence). The CDR3 DNA follows: TGTGCCAGTAGTATAGAAGAAAACGGGAGCTCTGGAAACACCATATATTTT. Translating it yields CASSIEENGSSGNTIYF.